What follows describes a single T cell receptor beta chain. Its antigen is unidentified. Sequenced by immunoSEQ multiplex PCR; TCRdb stores in-frame clones only, minus some. The profile shows some 19,000 clones, more than 60% of them singletons. These data belong to a study of CD4 T cells in relation to SARS-CoV-2 and coronaviruses. About the study: After roughly 11 days of antigen culture, PBMC TCR beta CDR3s were sequenced. General study points: Samples before the pandemic and after infection were not matched within any donor.

V gave up 5 bases and J gave up 13 bases; unmatched junction bases: 7. The CDR3 extends over 12 amino acids. Before the COVID-19 pandemic, during about 2011-2019, CD4+ T cells were taken from unexposed donors. Isolation of CD4+ T cells took place after around 11 days in culture. Testing used SARS-CoV-2 S/N and four cold-coronavirus spikes on unexposed-donor CD4+ T cells, cells permitting. On days 3 and 7, cultures got half fresh IL-2 medium. Specimen: CD4+ T cells from PBMCs, cultured in vitro. The sequence came from a human donor in good health. The rearrangement joins TRBV12-3 or TRBV12-4 to TRBJ2-4; 8 nucleotides align to TRBD1. The CDR3 DNA sequence: TGTGCCAGCAGTCTCGGGACAGGCCCACAGTACTTC. It translates to CASSLGTGPQYF.